This passage covers 21 T cell receptor beta chains from one sample sequenced in a study of T cells after somatic rescue of genetic block. This table comes from immunoSEQ multiplex PCR, and its TCRdb copy is limited to in-frame clones, with some not included. The sample carries approximately 58,000 clones, around 96% recorded once. The sample was peripheral blood mononuclear cells (PBMCs). These TCRs come from a child under two years old.

The rearrangement joins TRBV12-5 to TRBJ2-3; D call uncertain. The CDR3 has 12 residues. The V end was cut by 7 bases, the J end by 0 bases, with 5 bases between. Germline V CDR1 and CDR2: LGHNT, FRNRAP. The CDR3 sequence: CASAPSTDTQYF. The CDR3 DNA sequence: TGTGCTAGTGCCCCCAGCACAGATACGCAGTATTTT.

This clone was recorded once. V usage is TRBV12-5 and J usage is TRBJ2-7; 9 bases align to TRBD1. The CDR3 spans 14 residues. CDR1 and CDR2 (germline): LGHNT, FRNRAP. With V trimmed by 6 bases and J by 4 bases, 7 bases remained unmatched. This CDR3 reads CASGLGTGTYEQYF. The CDR3 region has the DNA TGTGCTAGTGGGCTCGGGACAGGGACTTACGAGCAGTACTTC.

The J gene is TRBJ2-5, the V gene TRBV30; 8 nucleotides line up with TRBD1. The CDR3 loop spans 13 amino acids. The germline gives CDR1 GTSNPN, CDR2 SVGIG (reference sequence). V lost 1 base, J lost 5 bases, and 3 bases stayed unmatched. Written as DNA, the CDR3 is TGTGCCTGGAGTGGTGCAGGGGGCGAGACCCAGTACTTC. Translating gives CAWSGAGGETQYF.

The chain has TRBV27 and TRBJ2-7, with D possibly matching TRBD1 (5 bases). Germline V gene data show CDR1 as MNHEY and CDR2 as SMNVEV (reference sequence). The CDR3 length is 14 residues. Trimming stripped 2 bases from V and 2 bases from J, with 10 bases between. CDR3 sequence: CASSLGQGTYEQYF. The CDR3 DNA is TGTGCCAGCAGTTTAGGGCAGGGAACCTACGAGCAGTACTTC.

V usage is TRBV7-9 and J usage is TRBJ1-4, with D unresolved. Per germline, CDR1 SEHNR and CDR2 FQNEAQ (reference sequence). V gave up 11 bases and J gave up 5 bases, with 12 bases separating them. The CDR3 spans 12 residues. The DNA for the CDR3 is TGTGCCCTCCTGGACGGCAATGAAAAACTGTTTTTT. Protein: CALLDGNEKLFF. Together with reference TRBV7-9 and TRBJ1-4, the CDR3 gives the full variable domain: DTGVSQNPRHKITKRGQNVTFRCDPISEHNRLYWYRQTLGQGPEFLTYFQNEAQLEKSRLLSDRFSAERPKGSFSTLEIQRTEQGDSAMYLCALLDGNEKLFFGSGTQLSVL.

The rearrangement links TRBV6-1 to TRBJ2-7; 8 bases fit TRBD2. V lost 7 bases to trimming and J lost 1 base; unmatched junction nucleotides: 6. Germline CDR1 reads MNHNS; CDR2 reads SASEGT. The CDR3 is 14 residues long. The CDR3 coding sequence is TGTGCCAGCACCGGGACTAGTCTTTCCTACGAGCAGTACTTC. Encoded protein: CASTGTSLSYEQYF.

The chain employs TRBV10-3 and TRBJ2-2; the match to TRBD1 covers 9 bases. The CDR3 is 16 residues long. V lost 0 bases and J lost 6; bases outside the gene matches: 5. CDR1 ENHRY and CDR2 SYGVKD come from the germline V gene. The CDR3 here is CAISESTTGGAGELFF. The DNA of the CDR3 is TGTGCCATCAGTGAGTCGACCACAGGGGGCGCCGGGGAGCTGTTTTTT.

The V call is TRBV30, the J call TRBJ2-1; 10 nucleotides align to TRBD2. V lost 2 bases, J lost 6 bases, and 1 base stayed unmatched. CDR3 length: 13 residues. Germline assignment: CDR1 GTSNPN and CDR2 SVGIG (reference sequence). The DNA of the CDR3 is TGTGCCTGGAGTAGCGGGAGGGCCAATGAGCAGTTCTTC. This encodes CAWSSGRANEQFF.

The rearrangement joins TRBV28 to TRBJ1-2; possibly TRBD1 for D (5 bases). Germline V gives CDR1 MDHEN, CDR2 SYDVKM. The V end lost 7 bases, the J end lost 4 bases, and 19 bases lay between the germline ends. This CDR3 is 15 amino acids long. The CDR3 DNA sequence: TGTGCCAGCACCAGCCCGGGTGGGGGAGTCTATGGCTACACCTTC. Its protein product is CASTSPGGGVYGYTF.

A single count supports this clone. The chain joins TRBV30 to TRBJ1-2, with 8 nucleotides matching TRBD1. Losses at the gene ends were 3 bases for V and 0 bases for J; bases not matched to a gene: 6. CDR1 GTSNPN and CDR2 SVGIG come from the germline V gene (reference sequence). CDR3 length: 15 amino acids. The CDR3 bases are TGTGCCTGGAGACGGACAGGGACCCCTAACTATGGCTACACCTTC. Translated, it gives CAWRRTGTPNYGYTF.

The CDR3: CASSLTLAGLYNEQFF. In DNA form, the CDR3 reads TGTGCCAGCAGCTTAACTCTAGCGGGTCTTTACAATGAGCAGTTCTTC. The chain uses TRBV7-2 and TRBJ2-1, with 8 bases that match TRBD2. The CDR3 has 16 residues. With 2 bases clipped from V and 4 bases from J, the junction kept 7 bases outside the gene matches. CDR1 and CDR2 (germline): SGHTA, FQGNSA. The full variable domain, rest sourced from reference TRBV7-2 and TRBJ2-1, is GAGVSQSPSNKVTEKGKDVELRCDPISGHTALYWYRQSLGQGLEFLIYFQGNSAPDKSGLPSDRFSAERTGGSVSTLTIQRTQQEDSAVYLCASSLTLAGLYNEQFFGPGTRLTVL.

This chain uses TRBV5-1 with TRBJ1-1; 10 positions agree with TRBD1. Germline trimming cut 7 bases from V and 8 bases from J; bases unmatched to any gene: 5. The CDR3 has 12 amino acids. Germline assignment: CDR1 SGHRS and CDR2 YFSETQ. CDR3 sequence: CASGGTGEEAFF. Here the CDR3 DNA reads TGCGCCAGCGGAGGGACAGGGGAAGAAGCTTTCTTT.

This chain links TRBV5-6 with TRBJ1-1; a weak D match, TRBD1 (6 bases). Germline CDR1 SGHDT, CDR2 YYEEEE. This CDR3 spans 14 amino acids. Trimming stripped 4 bases from V and 5 bases from J, with 15 bases between. CDR3 bases: TGTGCCAGCAGCGCCTACAGGGAGGAAACTGAAGCTTTCTTT. Translating gives CASSAYREETEAFF. The full variable domain, with the rest looked up from reference TRBV5-6 and TRBJ1-1, is DAGVTQSPTHLIKTRGQQVTLRCSPKSGHDTVSWYQQALGQGPQFIFQYYEEEERQRGNFPDRFSGHQFPNYSSELNVNALLLGDSALYLCASSAYREETEAFFGQGTRLTVV.

This clone was found once. The J gene is TRBJ2-7, the V gene TRBV10-1; 8 positions match TRBD2. CDR1 is WNHNN and CDR2 is SYGVQD in the germline V gene (reference sequence). V trimming: 7 bases; J trimming: 0 bases; junction bases outside the gene matches: 14. This CDR3 is built from 17 residues. CDR3 loop: CASTEECGRTHSYEQYF. The CDR3 DNA is TGCGCCAGCACCGAAGAATGCGGGAGGACCCACTCCTACGAGCAGTACTTC.

The rearrangement links TRBV30 to TRBJ1-1; maybe TRBD1 (6 bases). The CDR3 has 13 residues. Trimming took off 0 bases at V and 1 base at J, with 6 bases between the two ends. Germline values: CDR1 GTSNPN, CDR2 SVGIG (reference sequence). The CDR3: CAWSVGGNTEAFF. The DNA for the CDR3 is TGTGCCTGGAGTGTAGGGGGGAACACTGAAGCTTTCTTT.

This rearrangement joins TRBV11-2 to TRBJ2-2; D gene ambiguous. Between the trimmed V and J ends, which lost 1 base and 6 bases, there was a span of 6 bases. Germline CDR1 SGHAT, CDR2 FQNNGV. The CDR3 is 13 residues long. CDR3 protein: CASSLVRAGELFF. The CDR3 DNA reads as TGTGCCAGCAGCTTAGTTAGAGCCGGGGAGCTGTTTTTT. The full variable domain, rest sourced from reference TRBV11-2 and TRBJ2-2, is EAGVAQSPRYKIIEKRQSVAFWCNPISGHATLYWYQQILGQGPKLLIQFQNNGVVDDSQLPKDRFSAERLKGVDSTLKIQPAKLEDSAVYLCASSLVRAGELFFGEGSRLTVL.

For this clone: The germline gene is not matched at one end of the junction; a read error may be the cause. This chain links TRBV7-7 with TRBJ2-1; 11 bases map to TRBD2. Germline V gene lookup returns CDR1 SSHAT and CDR2 FNYEAQ (reference sequence). The CDR3 totals 15 residues. The CDR3 DNA reads TGTGCTAGCAGCCCTGGGACTAGCGGCGTCAATGAGCAGTTCTTC. It specifies CASSPGTSGVNEQFF.

This rearrangement joins TRBV12-5 to TRBJ2-5, with D possibly TRBD2 on 6 matching bases. Germline V lookup: CDR1 LGHNT, CDR2 FRNRAP. This CDR3 has 13 residues. Trimming removed 0 bases at V and 4 bases at J, with 6 bases between. CDR3 in amino acids: CASGLVLAETQYF. DNA of the CDR3: TGTGCTAGTGGTTTGGTACTAGCAGAGACCCAGTACTTC.

This clone has just one count. The chain joins TRBV29-1 to TRBJ2-1, with D possibly matching TRBD1 (5 bases). V gave up 3 bases and J gave up 5 bases, with 5 bases separating them. Germline V gene lookup returns CDR1 SQVTM and CDR2 ANQGSEA. This CDR3 region has 11 residues. The CDR3 DNA follows: TGCAGCGTTGACAGGGACAATGAGCAGTTCTTC. It codes for CSVDRDNEQFF.

This rearrangement joins TRBV5-1 to TRBJ1-5; tentatively, D is TRBD1 (6 bases). The CDR3 is made up of 15 amino acids. With 4 bases removed from V and 6 bases from J, the gap between germline ends came to 17 bases. CDR1 SGHRS and CDR2 YFSETQ come from the germline V gene. The CDR3 region is CASSPTGNLAQPQHF. The CDR3 DNA is TGCGCCAGCAGCCCAACAGGGAATCTGGCTCAGCCCCAGCATTTT.

This chain uses TRBV4-2 with TRBJ2-7, with D perhaps TRBD1 (5 bases). Germline CDR1 reads LGHNA; CDR2 reads YNFKEQ. This CDR3 comprises 14 residues. Trimming removed 0 bases from V and 5 bases from J, with 11 bases in between. The CDR3 coding sequence is TGTGCCAGCAGCCAAGATAGGGGCTTCCACGAGCAGTACTTC. This codes for CASSQDRGFHEQYF.